This T cell receptor beta chain was observed in a study of regulatory T cells in long-lasting Graves disease. Study-wide results and limits: TCR diversity was lower in persistent Graves' patients (versus newly diagnosed ones).

Relying on iRepertoire HTBI primers and Arm-PCR of CDR3 regions, the team built TCR beta libraries. One entry per CDR3 protein results from TCRdb running MiXCR on the multiplex PCR reads. Among roughly 500,000 distinct CDR3 sequences listed, more than 20% were seen once. Specified time point: persistent/refractory GD, antithyroid drugs over 5 years with positive TRAb. The TCR library was prepared using RNA isolated from PBMCs. EDTA tubes received roughly 10 milliliters of drawn peripheral blood. This clonotype was observed many times. What it binds is unknown. The sequence derives from a female donor with Graves disease. The material sequenced was peripheral blood mononuclear cells (PBMCs), taken when the disease was refractory, from a patient treated with antithyroid drugs.

In DNA, the CDR3 is TGTGCCAGCAGCTTACAATACGAGCAGTACTTC. This gives the protein CASSLQYEQYF. V is TRBV12-3 or TRBV12-4 and J is TRBJ2-7, with D unclear. This CDR3 spans 11 amino acids. V lost 6 bases and J 4 bases, leaving 7 bases between the germline ends.